This T cell receptor beta chain was sequenced in a study of T cell responses to AZD1222 COVID-19 vaccine. General observations from the study: Only a handful of AZD1222 recipients, roughly 6 in all, had baseline seropositivity. Most donors were white British, females outnumbered males, and clonal diversity was possibly underestimated.

Note on this clone: Antigen: not known.

CDR3 size: 13 residues. The V end lost 9 bases, the J end lost 4 bases, and 13 bases lay between the germline ends. Germline lookup yields CDR1 SNHLY and CDR2 FYNNEI. Sequenced by immunoSEQ multiplex PCR; TCRdb stores in-frame clones only, minus some. The sample has 90,000 to 110,000 clones, 75% to 90% seen once. The rearrangement uses TRBV2 and TRBJ2-1; D uncertain. Sequenced here: peripheral blood, sampled on day 0 of AZD1222 vaccination. The sequence derives from an adult in good health. For the CDR3, the DNA is TGTGCCAGTAAATCAGACACATACAATGAGCAGTTCTTC. It translates to CASKSDTYNEQFF.